This is a list of T cell receptor beta chains from one sample in a study of patients and donors after allogeneic stem cell transplantation. Each CDR3 protein gets one entry after TCRdb re-called the RT-PCR reads with MiXCR. Among fewer than 12,000 distinct CDR3 sequences listed, approximately 22% were seen once. The sequencing input was blood, either unsorted or a sorted T cell fraction (not recorded which). The receptors come from a human donor who was either an allogeneic HSCT recipient or a stem cell or donor lymphocyte infusion donor (not recorded which). It is not recorded whose cells these are; they may come from a transplant donor. CDR3s include the opening cysteine and the closing phenylalanine or tryptophan. Fields, in order: CDR3 protein, CDR3 DNA, D gene, V gene, clone size, J gene. A D gene is named only where the DNA matches it firmly. The size entry is marked missing in some rows and otherwise reads once, few, many or a size class.

cdr3_aa: CASSQTLNRGIYYGYTF; cdr3_nt: TGTGCCAGCAGTCAAACCTTGAACAGGGGGATTTACTATGGCTACACCTTC; d_call: TRBD1; v_call: TRBV11-2; clone_size: -; j_call: TRBJ1-2
cdr3_aa: CASSLEASGGYTF; cdr3_nt: TGCGCCAGCAGCTTGGAGGCCAGCGGTGGCTACACCTTC; d_call: -; v_call: TRBV5-1; clone_size: many; j_call: TRBJ1-2
cdr3_aa: CASWGTEYEQYF; cdr3_nt: TGTGCCAGCTGGGGGACGGAGTACGAGCAGTACTTC; d_call: -; v_call: TRBV2; clone_size: medium-sized; j_call: TRBJ2-7
cdr3_aa: CAWSVPGAPHEKLFF; cdr3_nt: TGTGCCTGGAGTGTACCAGGGGCCCCTCATGAAAAACTGTTTTTT; d_call: -; v_call: TRBV30; clone_size: few; j_call: TRBJ1-4
cdr3_aa: CASSLGGNEQFF; cdr3_nt: TGCGCCAGCAGCTTGGGCGGTAATGAGCAGTTCTTC; d_call: -; v_call: TRBV5-1; clone_size: few; j_call: TRBJ2-1
cdr3_aa: CASTRQGNYGYTF; cdr3_nt: TGTGCCAGCACGCGGCAGGGGAACTATGGCTACACCTTC; d_call: -; v_call: TRBV6-5; clone_size: -; j_call: TRBJ1-2
cdr3_aa: CASSRDRGQGGYTF; cdr3_nt: TGTGCCAGCAGTCGGGACAGGGGCCAAGGTGGCTACACCTTC; d_call: TRBD1; v_call: TRBV28; clone_size: many; j_call: TRBJ1-2
cdr3_aa: CASSYLRSNNSPLHF; cdr3_nt: TGTGCCAGCAGTTACCTGAGGAGTAATAATTCACCCCTCCACTTT; d_call: -; v_call: TRBV6-6; clone_size: -; j_call: TRBJ1-6
cdr3_aa: CASSQVSRNQGNYGYTF; cdr3_nt: TGTGCCAGCAGCCAAGTAAGCCGGAACCAAGGGAACTATGGCTACACCTTC; d_call: -; v_call: TRBV4-2; clone_size: -; j_call: TRBJ1-2
cdr3_aa: CAWSGRVMNTEAFF; cdr3_nt: TGTGCCTGGAGTGGGAGAGTCATGAACACTGAAGCTTTCTTT; d_call: -; v_call: TRBV30; clone_size: many; j_call: TRBJ1-1
cdr3_aa: CSANGLWGLLPDTQYF; cdr3_nt: TGCAGTGCCAATGGGCTTTGGGGACTCCTACCAGATACGCAGTATTTT; d_call: -; v_call: TRBV20-1; clone_size: few; j_call: TRBJ2-3
cdr3_aa: CSVVAGGNTGELFF; cdr3_nt: TGCAGCGTTGTCGCAGGGGGGAACACCGGGGAGCTGTTTTTT; d_call: TRBD1; v_call: TRBV29-1; clone_size: -; j_call: TRBJ2-2
cdr3_aa: CAISPGGGNTIYF; cdr3_nt: TGTGCCATCAGCCCTGGGGGAGGAAACACCATATATTTT; d_call: -; v_call: TRBV10-3; clone_size: many; j_call: TRBJ1-3
cdr3_aa: CSASTGEETQYF; cdr3_nt: TGCAGTGCTAGTACAGGGGAAGAGACCCAGTACTTC; d_call: TRBD1; v_call: TRBV20-1; clone_size: many; j_call: TRBJ2-5
cdr3_aa: CASSLAHRDNEQFF; cdr3_nt: TGTGCCAGCAGCTTAGCGCACAGGGACAATGAGCAGTTCTTC; d_call: -; v_call: TRBV7-2; clone_size: many; j_call: TRBJ2-1
cdr3_aa: CASSYVGFSTEAFF; cdr3_nt: TGTGCCAGCAGTTACGTCGGGTTCTCCACTGAAGCTTTCTTT; d_call: -; v_call: TRBV6-2/TRBV6-3; clone_size: medium-sized; j_call: TRBJ1-1
cdr3_aa: CSVEDSGEVQYF; cdr3_nt: TGCAGCGTTGAAGATTCGGGTGAAGTGCAGTACTTC; d_call: -; v_call: TRBV29-1; clone_size: many; j_call: TRBJ2-7
cdr3_aa: CASSLSPGADGNTIYF; cdr3_nt: TGCGCCAGCAGCTTAAGTCCCGGGGCCGATGGAAACACCATATATTTT; d_call: -; v_call: TRBV5-1; clone_size: -; j_call: TRBJ1-3
cdr3_aa: CSARGIGGGVGSTDTQYF; cdr3_nt: TGCAGTGCTAGAGGCATAGGGGGCGGGGTTGGGAGCACAGATACGCAGTATTTT; d_call: -; v_call: TRBV20-1; clone_size: -; j_call: TRBJ2-3
cdr3_aa: CASSSVTGWGGYTF; cdr3_nt: TGTGCCAGCAGCTCCGTAACAGGGTGGGGAGGCTACACCTTC; d_call: -; v_call: TRBV7-2; clone_size: -; j_call: TRBJ1-2
cdr3_aa: CAWSGQTEAFF; cdr3_nt: TGTGCCTGGAGTGGACAAACTGAAGCTTTCTTT; d_call: -; v_call: TRBV30; clone_size: -; j_call: TRBJ1-1
cdr3_aa: CASSPSSGTEAFF; cdr3_nt: TGTGCCAGCAGTCCTTCTAGCGGCACTGAAGCTTTCTTT; d_call: -; v_call: TRBV5-6; clone_size: large; j_call: TRBJ1-1
cdr3_aa: CASSLGQNVNYGYTF; cdr3_nt: TGTGCCAGCAGCCTCGGACAGAACGTTAACTATGGCTACACCTTC; d_call: -; v_call: TRBV5-4; clone_size: many; j_call: TRBJ1-2